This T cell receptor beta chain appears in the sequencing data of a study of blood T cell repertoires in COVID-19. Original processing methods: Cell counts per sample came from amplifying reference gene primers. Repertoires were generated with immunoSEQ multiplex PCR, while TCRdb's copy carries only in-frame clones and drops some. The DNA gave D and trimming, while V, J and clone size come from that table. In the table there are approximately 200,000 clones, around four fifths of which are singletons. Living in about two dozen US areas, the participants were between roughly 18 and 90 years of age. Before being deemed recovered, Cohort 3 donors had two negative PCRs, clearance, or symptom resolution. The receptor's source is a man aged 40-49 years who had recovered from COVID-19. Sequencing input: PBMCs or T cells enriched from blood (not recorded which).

The DNA of the CDR3 is TGCGCCAGCAGCTCCAAGCCAGGTGGGACTGAAGCTTTCTTT. Its translation: CASSSKPGGTEAFF. The chain links TRBV5-1 to TRBJ1-1, with D hard to call. The CDR3 spans 14 residues. V lost 3 bases to trimming and J lost 5 bases, with 14 bases between them. Germline-derived CDR1 and CDR2 are SGHRS and YFSETQ.